The present entry profiles one T cell receptor beta chain with its context. The sample comes from a study of siplizumab effects on memory and regulatory T cells. Some clones are missing from TCRdb's copy, which holds only in-frame ones; the method was immunoSEQ multiplex PCR. The table lists about 97,000 clones, around nine tenths of them singletons, with around 11% in the top ten. The CDR3 extends over 17 amino acids. V dropped 1 base and J dropped 2 bases, with 16 bases sitting between them. The germline gives CDR1 SGDLS, CDR2 YYNGEE. The sample consisted of non-Treg CD4+ T cells sorted from blood. The rearrangement uses TRBV9 and TRBJ2-1; the D gene is possibly TRBD1 (5 bases). The receptor was derived from a human donor in good health. CDR3 sequence reads: CASSVTLGAGPYNEQFF. The CDR3 nucleotides read TGTGCCAGCAGCGTAACCCTAGGGGCCGGGCCCTACAATGAGCAGTTCTTC.